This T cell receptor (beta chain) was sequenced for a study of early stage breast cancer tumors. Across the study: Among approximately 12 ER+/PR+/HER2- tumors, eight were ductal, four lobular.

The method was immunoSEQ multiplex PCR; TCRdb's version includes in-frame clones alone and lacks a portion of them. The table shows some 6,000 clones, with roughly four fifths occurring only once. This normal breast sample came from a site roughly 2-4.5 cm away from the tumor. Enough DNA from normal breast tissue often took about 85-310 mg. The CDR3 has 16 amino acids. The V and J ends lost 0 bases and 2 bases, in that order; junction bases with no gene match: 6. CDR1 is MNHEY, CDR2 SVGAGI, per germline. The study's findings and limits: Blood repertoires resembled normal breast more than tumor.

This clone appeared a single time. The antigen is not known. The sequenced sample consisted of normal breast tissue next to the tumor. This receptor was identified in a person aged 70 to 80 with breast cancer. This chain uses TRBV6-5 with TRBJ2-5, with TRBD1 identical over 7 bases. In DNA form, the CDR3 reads TGTGCCAGCAGTTACTCCCCGGGCAGGGGGCAAGAGACCCAGTACTTC. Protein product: CASSYSPGRGQETQYF.